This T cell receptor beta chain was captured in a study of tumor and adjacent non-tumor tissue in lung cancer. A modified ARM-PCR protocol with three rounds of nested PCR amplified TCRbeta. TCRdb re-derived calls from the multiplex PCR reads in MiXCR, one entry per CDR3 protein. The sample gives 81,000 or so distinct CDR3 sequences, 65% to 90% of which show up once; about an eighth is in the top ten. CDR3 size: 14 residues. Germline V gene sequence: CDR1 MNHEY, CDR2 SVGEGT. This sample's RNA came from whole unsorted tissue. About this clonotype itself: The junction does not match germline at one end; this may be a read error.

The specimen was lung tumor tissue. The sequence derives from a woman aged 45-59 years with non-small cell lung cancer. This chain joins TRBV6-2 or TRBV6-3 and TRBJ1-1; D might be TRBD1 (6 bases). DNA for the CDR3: TGTGCCAGCAATTACGGGGGCCTGGGGACTGAAGCTTTCTTT. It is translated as CASNYGGLGTEAFF.